These 10 T cell receptor beta chains came from one sample sequenced in a study of T cells in Graves' hyperthyroidism and ophthalmopathy. RNA transcripts yielded amplified TCR beta CDR3 regions. Initially, a first-round RT-PCR of the TCR CDR3 employed the HTBI primer set. TCRdb recomputed calls from the multiplex PCR reads with MiXCR, one row per CDR3 protein. Among hundreds of thousands of distinct CDR3 sequences listed, 15% to 20% were seen once. Material: blood. The receptors stem from a man in his forties with Graves' ophthalmopathy.

This chain connects TRBV28 to TRBJ1-6; D not certain. Germline V CDR1 and CDR2: MDHEN, SYDVKM. The CDR3 extends over 14 amino acids. Trimming removed 4 bases at V and 11 bases at J, with 15 bases between. The CDR3: CASSSIDTVAPLHF. The CDR3 DNA sequence: TGTGCCAGCAGTTCGATCGACACCGTCGCACCCCTCCACTTT.

The chain recombines TRBV7-3 with TRBJ2-7; 7 positions agree with TRBD2. With V trimmed by 2 bases and J by 4 bases, 5 bases remained unmatched. The CDR3 is made up of 14 amino acids. Germline V lookup: CDR1 SGHTA, CDR2 FQGTGA. CDR3 DNA sequence: TGTGCCAGCAGCTTAGCAGCGGGGCGGTACGAGCAGTACTTC. Residues: CASSLAAGRYEQYF.

Ten or more counts support this clonotype. The chain has TRBV12-3 or TRBV12-4 and TRBJ2-7; D is uncertain. Trimming pared 5 bases from V and 3 bases from J, leaving 14 bases between. There are 14 residues in the CDR3. The DNA for the CDR3 is TGTGCCAGCAGTGCATACGGCTTACGCTACGAGCAGTACTTC. Translated: CASSAYGLRYEQYF.

This sequence joins TRBV6-1 and TRBJ1-3; a weak D match, TRBD1 (6 bases). This CDR3 is built from 16 residues. Trimming removed 6 bases at V and 5 bases at J, with 20 bases between. The germline gives CDR1 MNHNS, CDR2 SASEGT. CDR3 loop: CASSPARGADRNTIYF. The CDR3 DNA sequence: TGTGCCAGCAGCCCCGCAAGGGGGGCAGATAGAAACACCATATATTTT.

This rearrangement joins TRBV29-1 to TRBJ1-1; 8 bases agree with TRBD1. Germline trimming cut 4 bases from V and 7 bases from J; bases unmatched to any gene: 14. Looked up from germline, CDR1 is SQVTM and CDR2 is ANQGSEA. The CDR3 totals 15 residues. The CDR3 spells CSVGGQGGTSSEAFF. The CDR3, as DNA: TGCAGCGTTGGAGGACAGGGAGGGACGTCTAGTGAAGCTTTCTTT.

The table lists this clonotype with many counts. The chain has TRBV28 and TRBJ2-1; 7 nucleotides align to TRBD2. This CDR3 has 14 residues. Losses at the gene ends were 11 bases for V and 5 bases for J; bases not matched to a gene: 12. In germline, CDR1 is MDHEN, CDR2 SYDVKM. The CDR3 is CALRKSLADNEQFF. Written as DNA, the CDR3 is TGTGCCTTGCGCAAAAGCCTAGCGGACAATGAGCAGTTCTTC.

This clonotype was counted a few times. The J gene is TRBJ2-3, the V gene TRBV12-5; tentative D call: TRBD2 (6 bases). Germline CDR1 is LGHNT and CDR2 is FRNRAP. The CDR3 is 12 amino acids. The CDR3 region has the DNA TGTGCCCAGGGCGGGGTCACAGATACGCAGTATTTT. Its translation: CAQGGVTDTQYF.

This clonotype was seen many times. The chain has TRBV18 and TRBJ2-2; 9 bases are a match to TRBD1. With 2 bases clipped from V and 7 bases from J, the junction kept 8 bases outside the gene matches. This CDR3 contains 16 residues. Germline values: CDR1 KGHSH, CDR2 LQKENI. CDR3 region: CASSPVPGTGSGELFF. CDR3 DNA: TGTGCCAGCTCACCAGTGCCCGGGACAGGGAGCGGGGAGCTGTTTTTT.

This clonotype turned up a few times. The J gene is TRBJ1-2, the V gene TRBV29-1; D gene uncertain. Germline lookup yields CDR1 SQVTM and CDR2 ANQGSEA. The CDR3 runs 12 residues. Trimming cost V 4 bases and J 4 bases, with 10 bases left between them. CDR3 DNA sequence: TGCAGCGTTGCTGGGAGGTTCTATGGCTACACCTTC. Translating gives CSVAGRFYGYTF. Variable domain in full (rest from reference TRBV29-1 and TRBJ1-2): SAVISQKPSRDICQRGTSLTIQCQVDSQVTMMFWYRQQPGQSLTLIATANQGSEATYESGFVIDKFPISRPNLTFSTLTVSNMSPEDSSIYLCSVAGRFYGYTFGSGTRLTVV.

This clonotype occurred a few times. The rearrangement uses TRBV7-8 and TRBJ1-2; TRBD1 is a possible D gene (5 bases). Per the germline V gene, CDR1 is SGHVS and CDR2 is FQNEAQ. Trimming cost V 3 bases and J 3 bases, with 14 bases left between them. CDR3 length: 15 amino acids. The CDR3 DNA sequence: TGTGCCAGCAGCTTTGGGGCAGGCGGGGACTATGGCTACACCTTC. Its protein product is CASSFGAGGDYGYTF.